Listed here are 27 T cell receptor beta chains from one sample, sequenced in a study of tumor-infiltrating lymphocytes in primary liver carcinoma. Blood RNA originated from unsorted whole blood, with germline DNA additionally extracted. Reverse transcription of roughly 0.5 ug total RNA with a constant-region primer produced TCR beta cDNA. What produced the TCR beta libraries was three nested multiplex PCR rounds using slightly modified ARM-PCR. It was with TRBV1-TRBV30 forward primers and a C-beta reverse primer that the first two PCR rounds were run, at about 9 cycles each. TCRdb used MiXCR to reprocess the multiplex PCR reads, holding one entry per CDR3 protein. The sample consists of about 320,000 distinct CDR3 sequences, around 50% of them appearing once. The sequencing input was peripheral blood. The receptors were sampled from a woman aged 25 to 39 with primary liver carcinoma and hepatitis B virus infection.

About this clonotype itself: A much larger clone is a single base away; this may be a read error. V and J are TRBV6-2 or TRBV6-3 and TRBJ2-2; D is unclear. The V gene's germline CDR1 is MNHEY and CDR2 SVGEGT. The CDR3 runs to 12 residues. CDR3 sequence: CVSSYVAGELFF. The CDR3 bases are TGTGTCAGCAGTTACGTAGCCGGGGAGCTGTTTTTT.

This clonotype was counted many times. The chain joins TRBV12-5 to TRBJ2-4, with 10 bases lining up with TRBD1. Unmatched junction bases numbered 9, after V lost 6 bases and J lost 1 base. Germline lookup yields CDR1 LGHNT and CDR2 FRNRAP. The CDR3 totals 17 residues. CDR3 region: CASGSWEGQGAKNIQYF. CDR3 DNA sequence: TGTGCTAGTGGCTCCTGGGAGGGACAGGGGGCCAAAAACATTCAGTACTTC.

This sequence joins TRBV11-2 and TRBJ1-6; tentative D call: TRBD1 (5 bases). The germline CDR1 and CDR2 sequences are SGHAT and FQNNGV. With 1 base removed from V and 12 bases from J, the gap between germline ends came to 13 bases. This CDR3 has 14 amino acids. CDR3 nucleotides: TGTGCCAGCAGCTTAGTAGGGGAATACTTACCCCTCCACTTT. This sequence encodes CASSLVGEYLPLHF. Full variable domain (rest looked up from reference TRBV11-2 and TRBJ1-6): EAGVAQSPRYKIIEKRQSVAFWCNPISGHATLYWYQQILGQGPKLLIQFQNNGVVDDSQLPKDRFSAERLKGVDSTLKIQPAKLEDSAVYLCASSLVGEYLPLHFGNGTRLTVT.

Turning to this clonotype: Sequence at one end of the junction differs from germline and may be a read error. The chain combines TRBV12-3 or TRBV12-4 with TRBJ2-5, with D uncertain. The CDR3 loop spans 16 amino acids. The CDR3 loop is CARSYFKGLAEETQYF. The CDR3 nucleotides read TGTGCCAGGAGTTATTTCAAGGGCCTTGCGGAAGAGACCCAGTACTTC.

Concerning this clonotype: A read error may account for a junction end that differs from germline. V and J are TRBV11-1 and TRBJ2-7, with D perhaps matching TRBD1 or TRBD2 (6 bases each). The CDR3 loop spans 18 amino acids. Germline V gene data show CDR1 as SGHAT and CDR2 as FQDESV (reference sequence). The CDR3 loop reads CASSPLRSPGATSYGQYF. The CDR3 nucleotides are TGTGCCAGCAGCCCACTACGAAGCCCGGGGGCGACAAGTTACGGGCAGTACTTC.

This clonotype was seen many times. CDR3 nucleotide sequence: TGCGCCAGCAGCTTGGGGGACAGGGTTACAAATGAGCAGTTCTTC. Translation: CASSLGDRVTNEQFF. This sequence joins TRBV5-1 and TRBJ2-1, with 9 positions matching TRBD1. CDR3 length: 15 residues. V lost 0 bases to trimming and J lost 7 bases; unmatched junction nucleotides: 5. Germline-derived CDR1 and CDR2 are SGHRS and YFSETQ. Supplemented by reference TRBV5-1 and TRBJ2-1, the full variable domain reads KAGVTQTPRYLIKTRGQQVTLSCSPISGHRSVSWYQQTPGQGLQFLFEYFSETQRNKGNFPGRFSGRQFSNSRSEMNVSTLELGDSALYLCASSLGDRVTNEQFFGPGTRLTVL.

This clonotype was counted only a few times. The V call is TRBV6-5, the J call TRBJ2-5; either TRBD1 or TRBD2 may fit D (5 bases each). CDR1 and CDR2 (germline): MNHEY, SVGAGI. This CDR3 comprises 13 residues. Trimming stripped 5 bases from V and 7 bases from J, with 14 bases between. The CDR3 sequence is CASSTGTPGTQYF. CDR3 nucleotides: TGTGCCAGCAGTACCGGGACCCCTGGGACCCAGTACTTC.

Note on this clonotype: No conserved phenylalanine or tryptophan is present at the end of the CDR3, so a read error is the likely explanation. The chain couples TRBV29-1 to TRBJ1-5; D is ambiguous. Trimming pared 8 bases from V and 3 bases from J, leaving 17 bases between. CDR3 length: 14 amino acids. Germline values: CDR1 SQVTM, CDR2 ANQGSEA. The CDR3 spells CSLGLSDYNQPQHS. The CDR3 DNA sequence: TGCAGCCTTGGTTTATCAGATTACAATCAGCCCCAGCATTCT.

A note on this clonotype: Possible read error: a much larger clone is one base away. This CDR3 is CVSSHEDSGANVLTF. The CDR3 DNA reads as TGTGTCAGCAGCCATGAGGATTCTGGGGCCAACGTCCTGACTTTC. The rearrangement uses TRBV4-2 and TRBJ2-6; D is unresolved. The CDR3 covers 15 residues. Germline V gene sequence: CDR1 LGHNA, CDR2 YNFKEQ.

Concerning this clonotype: At one boundary the junction diverges from the germline segment, which might be a read error. This chain joins TRBV12-3 or TRBV12-4 and TRBJ1-1, with D unclear. The CDR3 contains 13 residues. The CDR3 bases are TGTGCCAGCAGTGTGGCTGTGAACACTGGAGCTTTCTTT. Its translation: CASSVAVNTGAFF.

About this clonotype itself: It is likely a read error, because the conserved phenylalanine at the end of the CDR3 is missing. The V and J genes are TRBV4-2 and TRBJ2-3, with 12 bases aligning to TRBD2. The germline CDR1 and CDR2 sequences are LGHNA and YNFKEQ. The CDR3 has 17 amino acids. With 3 bases clipped from V and 6 bases from J, the junction kept 10 bases outside the gene matches. CDR3 sequence: CASSQGPSGRAWDTQYY. The CDR3 DNA reads as TGTGCCAGCAGCCAGGGCCCTAGCGGGAGGGCTTGGGATACGCAGTATTAT.

Details on this clonotype: A much larger clonotype is one base distant, so this may be a read error. The chain combines TRBV10-3 with TRBJ2-3; 7 bases align to TRBD2. The germline V gene has CDR1 ENHRY and CDR2 SYGVKD. V trimming: 4 bases; J trimming: 3 bases; junction bases outside the gene matches: 7. The CDR3 consists of 15 residues. This chain's CDR3 is CAISGVAGWTDTQYF. The CDR3 nucleotides are TGTGCCATCAGTGGGGTAGCGGGCTGGACAGATACGCAGTATTTT.

This clonotype has only one observation. One end of the junction does not line up with germline, which may come from a read error. J is TRBJ2-5 and V is TRBV4-3; tentatively, D is TRBD1 (8 bases). The germline CDR1 and CDR2 sequences are LGHNA and YSLEER. This CDR3 is built from 16 residues. The CDR3 protein is CASSQDDTGGGETQCF. CDR3 in DNA: TGCGCCAGCAGCCAAGACGACACAGGGGGAGGGGAGACCCAGTGCTTC.

The rearrangement joins TRBV10-3 to TRBJ2-4; D is possibly TRBD1 (5 bases). V was trimmed by 0 bases and J by 9 bases, leaving 15 bases between them. The CDR3 has 15 amino acids. The germline V gene has CDR1 ENHRY and CDR2 SYGVKD. The CDR3 here is CAISESGQYDSIQYF. DNA for the CDR3: TGTGCCATCAGTGAGTCGGGGCAGTACGACAGCATTCAGTACTTC.

As concerns this clonotype: A much larger clone is a single base away; this may be a read error. The CDR3 does not end in the conserved phenylalanine or tryptophan, so this is likely a read error. The chain joins TRBV12-3 or TRBV12-4 to TRBJ1-3; TRBD1 matches 7 bases. The CDR3 sequence is 15 residues long. V trimming: 3 bases; J trimming: 1 base; junction bases outside the gene matches: 3. This CDR3 reads CASSFVGQSGNTIYS. DNA for the CDR3: TGTGCCAGCAGTTTTGTGGGACAGTCTGGAAACACCATATATTCT.

V gene TRBV12-3 or TRBV12-4 combines with J gene TRBJ1-1; D gene ambiguous. The ends were cut back, 6 bases at V and 4 bases at J, with 15 bases in the middle. The CDR3 extends over 14 amino acids. CDR3 loop: CASSFTWGGTEAFF. In DNA form, the CDR3 reads TGTGCCAGCAGCTTTACATGGGGTGGCACTGAAGCTTTCTTT.

The rearrangement uses TRBV7-6 and TRBJ2-7; D is perhaps TRBD2 (6 bases). This CDR3 spans 13 amino acids. Germline CDR1 is SGHVS and CDR2 is FNYEAQ. Trimming removed 5 bases at V and 3 bases at J, with 11 bases between. CDR3 DNA sequence: TGTGCCAGCAGCCGGGGGACTTACTACGAGCAGTACTTC. This translates into CASSRGTYYEQYF.

With respect to this clonotype: One base away lies a much larger clone, so this may be a sequencing read error. Without the conserved terminal phenylalanine or tryptophan, this CDR3 likely stems from a read error. V is TRBV29-1 and J is TRBJ1-2; no firm D call. The CDR3 sequence is 14 residues long. Per the germline V gene, CDR1 is SQVTM and CDR2 is ANQGSEA. V lost 4 bases and J lost 1, with 13 bases in between. CDR3 nucleotide sequence: TGCAGCGTTGTTGGTACAGCAGTTAACTATGGCTACACCCTC. It codes for CSVVGTAVNYGYTL.

The chain links TRBV4-1 to TRBJ2-5; possible D gene TRBD1, 6 bases. Trimming pared 4 bases from V and 11 bases from J, leaving 26 bases between. The CDR3 sequence is 16 residues long. The germline gives CDR1 MGHRA, CDR2 YSYEKL. CDR3 protein: CASSPTTGADYNEQYF. For the CDR3, the DNA is TGCGCCAGCAGCCCTACGACAGGCGCAGACTACAATGAGCAGTACTTC.

Details on this clonotype: A clone one base away is much larger, so this may be a read error. V usage is TRBV29-1 and J usage is TRBJ1-5; D perhaps matches TRBD1 (5 bases). The CDR3 extends over 13 amino acids. Germline loops: CDR1 SQVTM, CDR2 ANQGSEA. CDR3 region: CSVAGNSNQTQHF. CDR3 bases: TGCAGCGTTGCAGGGAATAGCAATCAGACCCAGCATTTT.

This clonotype came up once. A read error may explain this, as a much larger clone is one base away. Lacking the conserved final phenylalanine or tryptophan, this CDR3 likely reflects a read error. The chain combines TRBV28 with TRBJ2-7, with a tentative D call TRBD2 (6 bases). Trimming took 7 bases from V and 4 from J, leaving 23 bases between them. The CDR3 covers 16 residues. Germline lookup yields CDR1 MDHEN and CDR2 SYDVKM. CDR3 residues: CASTEVSGYPAYEQYL. The CDR3 DNA is TGTGCCAGCACCGAAGTTAGCGGATATCCCGCGTACGAGCAGTACTTA.

The table lists this clonotype with many counts. The V gene is TRBV6-5, the J gene TRBJ1-1; TRBD1 is a possible D gene (6 bases). The V and J ends lost 2 bases and 5 bases respectively, with 12 bases between them. Germline V CDR1 and CDR2: MNHEY, SVGAGI. The CDR3 has 14 amino acids. This CDR3 reads CASSYGGLGTEAFF. CDR3 nucleotides: TGTGCCAGCAGTTACGGGGGCCTCGGGACTGAAGCTTTCTTT.

The chain has TRBV6-5 and TRBJ2-2, with TRBD1 matching over 8 bases. With 4 bases clipped from V and 10 bases from J, the junction kept 5 bases outside the gene matches. CDR3 length: 13 amino acids. Germline V gene lookup returns CDR1 MNHEY and CDR2 SVGAGI. The CDR3 DNA follows: TGTGCCAGCAGTTCGGGACAGGACGAGGAGCTGTTTTTT. Protein: CASSSGQDEELFF.

V usage is TRBV30 and J usage is TRBJ1-4; D might be TRBD1 (6 bases). The germline V and J ends were trimmed by 4 bases and 8 bases, with 14 bases remaining between them. The germline V gene has CDR1 GTSNPN and CDR2 SVGIG (reference sequence). CDR3 length: 13 amino acids. Here the CDR3 reads CAWTQGRREKLFF. The CDR3 nucleotides read TGTGCCTGGACCCAGGGGAGGAGGGAAAAACTGTTTTTT.

For this clonotype: This may be a read error: a much more frequent sequence differs by one nucleotide. The chain has TRBV12-3 or TRBV12-4 and TRBJ1-5, with 11 bases fitting TRBD1. This CDR3 has 15 residues. CDR3: CASRGTGGFNRPQHF. CDR3 bases: TGTGCCAGCAGGGGGACAGGGGGGTTCAATCGGCCCCAGCATTTT.

Points on this clonotype: This may stem from a read error, because a much larger clone lies one nucleotide away. The conserved final phenylalanine or tryptophan is absent from the CDR3, which likely points to a read error. The chain uses TRBV4-2 and TRBJ2-7; no clear D gene. This CDR3 is 9 amino acids long. Trimming took 7 bases from V and 9 from J, leaving 7 bases between them. Germline V gene data show CDR1 as LGHNA and CDR2 as YNFKEQ. The CDR3 sequence is CASTLRQYL. CDR3 nucleotide sequence: TGTGCCAGCACCCTAAGGCAGTACCTC.

About this clonotype: The junction differs from germline at one of its ends, possibly a read error. The V call is TRBV4-3, the J call TRBJ2-1; TRBD2 aligns across 11 bases. The CDR3 loop spans 15 amino acids. Germline loops: CDR1 LGHNA, CDR2 YSLEER. The CDR3 reads CASCQELAGDREQFF. In DNA, the CDR3 is TGCGCCAGCTGCCAAGAACTAGCGGGAGATCGTGAGCAGTTCTTC.